Listed here are 21 T cell receptor beta chains from one sample, sequenced in a study of T cells in Graves' hyperthyroidism and ophthalmopathy (dated 2019 in TCRdb). Receptors were amplified or captured by multiplex PCR. The sequencing machine was an Illumina HiSeq 2000. TCR beta CDR3 regions were amplified from RNA transcripts. For the first round of RT-PCR on the TCR CDR3, the HTBI primer set was used together with the Qiagen OneStep RT-PCR kit. In TCRdb, the public reads were trimmed at Q25 with fastp and aligned with MiXCR, with productive beta chains retained. Here each entry gathers all rows of one CDR3 protein and keeps the most common genes and DNA. The sample yields roughly 570,000 distinct CDR3 sequences; less than 20% were counted once. Under 8% of the sample is taken by the ten largest. Material for sequencing was blood. The receptors here all came from a woman in her thirties with Graves' hyperthyroidism.

This clonotype was picked up a small number of times. The V gene is TRBV7-9, the J gene TRBJ2-3; D possibly corresponds to TRBD1 (6 bases). The V end was cut by 5 bases, the J end by 2 bases, with 14 bases between. CDR1 is SEHNR, CDR2 FQNEAQ, per germline (reference sequence). The CDR3 covers 15 residues. This chain's CDR3 is CASSLGTRYTDTQYF. CDR3 nucleotides: TGTGCCAGCAGCCTCGGGACAAGATACACAGATACGCAGTATTTT. Full variable domain (rest looked up from reference TRBV7-9 and TRBJ2-3): DTGVSQNPRHKITKRGQNVTFRCDPISEHNRLYWYRQTLGQGPEFLTYFQNEAQLEKSRLLSDRFSAERPKGSFSTLEIQRTEQGDSAMYLCASSLGTRYTDTQYFGPGTRLTVL.

Remarks on this clonotype: A single base separates this from a much larger clone, so it may be a read error. The V call is TRBV7-3, the J call TRBJ2-5, with 9 bases matching TRBD1. The V and J ends lost 8 bases and 5 bases, in that order; junction bases with no gene match: 12. This CDR3 comprises 15 residues. CDR1 and CDR2 from the germline V gene are SGHTA and FQGTGA. CDR3 amino acids: CASGSRRQGGETQYF. In nucleotides, the CDR3 is TGTGCCAGCGGCTCACGCAGACAGGGGGGGGAGACCCAGTACTTC. Complete variable domain (other parts from reference TRBV7-3 and TRBJ2-5): GAGVSQTPSNKVTEKGKYVELRCDPISGHTALYWYRQSLGQGPEFLIYFQGTGAADDSGLPNDRFFAVRPEGSVSTLKIQRTERGDSAVYLCASGSRRQGGETQYFGPGTRLLVL.

This clonotype has a handful of counts. The CDR3 DNA is TGTGCCAGTAGTGACCCCCCCCAGCCCCAGCATTTT. Its protein is CASSDPPQPQHF. The gene calls are TRBV19 and TRBJ1-5; D gene unclear. Trimming removed 5 bases at V and 7 bases at J, with 9 bases between. The CDR3 sequence is 12 residues long. Germline V gene data show CDR1 as LNHDA and CDR2 as SQIVND (reference sequence).

This clonotype appeared a few times. The chain employs TRBV11-2 and TRBJ1-1; D perhaps matches TRBD1 (5 bases). V gave up 0 bases and J gave up 6 bases, with 8 bases separating them. The CDR3 sequence is 13 residues long. Germline V lookup: CDR1 SGHAT, CDR2 FQNNGV. The CDR3 protein is CASSLDRVAEAFF. The CDR3, as DNA: TGTGCCAGCAGCTTAGACAGGGTGGCTGAAGCTTTCTTT.

This clonotype came up many times. The V gene is TRBV20-1, the J gene TRBJ2-1, with TRBD2 identical over 9 bases. Germline values: CDR1 DFQATT, CDR2 SNEGSKA (reference sequence). Germline trimming cut 2 bases from V and 4 bases from J; bases unmatched to any gene: 6. CDR3 size: 15 residues. The CDR3 DNA is TGCAGTGCTAGACTAGCGGGATCAGTTTACAATGAGCAGTTCTTC. Amino acids: CSARLAGSVYNEQFF.

At least ten counts were recorded for this clonotype. This chain joins TRBV20-1 and TRBJ2-7, with 7 bases lining up with TRBD1. V trimming: 3 bases; J trimming: 3 bases; junction bases outside the gene matches: 2. The CDR3 extends over 12 amino acids. Looked up from germline, CDR1 is DFQATT and CDR2 is SNEGSKA (reference sequence). CDR3 protein: CSARNRGYEQYF. The CDR3 nucleotides read TGCAGTGCTAGGAACAGGGGCTACGAGCAGTACTTC.

To note about this clonotype: Since a much larger clone is just one base distant, this may be a read error. The chain uses TRBV7-2 and TRBJ2-3, with a possible D match to TRBD1 (6 bases). The CDR3 has 15 residues. Germline values: CDR1 SGHTA, CDR2 FQGNSA. CDR3 sequence (DNA): TGTGCCAGCAGCCTAGCCCTCGGGACAACAGGTACGCAGTATTTT. This sequence encodes CASSLALGTTGTQYF.

This rearrangement joins TRBV9 to TRBJ2-1; a possible D gene is TRBD1 (5 bases). CDR1 is SGDLS and CDR2 is YYNGEE in the germline V gene. V was clipped by 1 base and J by 3 bases, with 11 bases between them. The CDR3 length is 15 residues. CDR3 region: CASSVTTGDYNEQFF. The CDR3 DNA follows: TGTGCCAGCAGCGTAACTACAGGAGACTACAATGAGCAGTTCTTC.

This clonotype has ten or more counts. The rearrangement links TRBV24-1 to TRBJ2-7, with unresolved D. Germline CDR1 and CDR2: KGHDR and SFDVKD. Trimming cost V 3 bases and J 0 bases, with 17 bases left between them. The CDR3 runs to 17 residues. The CDR3 DNA is TGTGCCACCAGTGATACGCATACTGACAAAGGCTCCTACGAGCAGTACTTC. The encoded protein is CATSDTHTDKGSYEQYF.

The chain uses TRBV28 and TRBJ1-2; D remains unclear. The CDR3 is made up of 15 amino acids. Trimming cost V 6 bases and J 3 bases, with 17 bases left between them. CDR1 and CDR2 (germline): MDHEN, SYDVKM. The CDR3 nucleotides are TGTGCCAGCAGACCAATTGGCAGAGCAGACTATGGCTACACCTTC. Translated: CASRPIGRADYGYTF.

This clonotype has a count of ten or more. J is TRBJ1-1 and V is TRBV6-1, with D unresolved. Trimming removed 5 bases at V and 2 bases at J, with 9 bases between. Looked up from germline, CDR1 is MNHNS and CDR2 is SASEGT. The length of the CDR3 is 13 residues. The CDR3 bases are TGTGCCAGCAGTAGTCAGGAAAACACTGAAGCTTTCTTT. Protein: CASSSQENTEAFF.

The V and J genes are TRBV6-1 and TRBJ1-1; possible D gene TRBD1, 5 bases. V lost 7 bases and J 0 bases, leaving 15 bases between the germline ends. Germline V gives CDR1 MNHNS, CDR2 SASEGT. There are 15 residues in the CDR3. Here the CDR3 reads CASTRDRGVNTEAFF. Written as DNA, the CDR3 is TGTGCCAGCACGCGGGACCGGGGCGTGAACACTGAAGCTTTCTTT.

This clonotype has a handful of counts. The chain couples TRBV6-1 to TRBJ1-2, with 9 bases matching TRBD1. CDR3 length equals 14 residues. Germline V gives CDR1 MNHNS, CDR2 SASEGT. V was clipped by 5 bases and J by 2 bases; unmatched bases: 3. This CDR3 reads CASSRTGENYGYTF. Here the CDR3 DNA reads TGTGCCAGCAGTAGGACAGGGGAGAACTATGGCTACACCTTC.

This clonotype was counted only a few times. The chain combines TRBV29-1 with TRBJ2-3, with 10 positions matching TRBD2. The germline CDR1 and CDR2 sequences are SQVTM and ANQGSEA. V was pared by 3 bases and J by 5 bases, with 8 bases of the junction left unmatched. The CDR3 consists of 15 residues. The CDR3 sequence: CSVEGSSGRVDTQYF. As DNA, the CDR3 is TGCAGCGTTGAGGGCTCTAGCGGGAGAGTAGATACGCAGTATTTT.

This clonotype was seen ten or more times. This rearrangement joins TRBV30 to TRBJ2-2; D is perhaps TRBD1 (6 bases). This CDR3 has 15 residues. V shed 3 bases and J shed 0 bases, with 11 bases lying between them. Germline CDR1 is GTSNPN and CDR2 is SVGIG (reference sequence). CDR3 in amino acids: CAWSRGSSNTGELFF. The CDR3 DNA reads TGTGCCTGGAGCAGGGGCAGCTCGAACACCGGGGAGCTGTTTTTT.

This clonotype was detected ten times or more. The V and J genes are TRBV7-9 and TRBJ2-7; 7 bases match TRBD2. The CDR3 consists of 14 residues. Losses at the gene ends were 2 bases for V and 7 bases for J; bases not matched to a gene: 8. The germline gives CDR1 SEHNR, CDR2 FQNEAQ (reference sequence). CDR3 sequence: CASSLTAGVHEQYF. The CDR3 nucleotides read TGTGCCAGCAGCTTAACTGCGGGAGTTCATGAGCAGTACTTC.

Comments on this clonotype: A much larger clone differs from this one at a single base, so this may be a read error. This chain uses TRBV20-1 with TRBJ2-1, with D perhaps TRBD1 (6 bases). CDR3 length: 15 amino acids. Germline V CDR1 and CDR2: DFQATT, SNEGSKA (reference sequence). The CDR3 DNA sequence: TGCAGTGCTAGAGATTCGCAGGGGTGGGACAATGAGCAGCTCTTC. This encodes CSARDSQGWDNEQLF.

This clonotype was recorded many times. V gene TRBV11-2 combines with J gene TRBJ1-1; no reliable D call. The V gene lost 0 bases and the J gene lost 1 base, with 0 bases spanning the gap. Looked up from germline, CDR1 is SGHAT and CDR2 is FQNNGV. CDR3 size: 12 residues. CDR3 nucleotide sequence: TGTGCCAGCAGCTTAGAGAACACTGAAGCTTTCTTT. It translates to CASSLENTEAFF.

V and J are TRBV19 and TRBJ2-3, with 8 bases matching TRBD1. The CDR3 loop spans 16 amino acids. The junction had 12 bases not matched to a gene; V was cut back by 7 bases and J by 3 bases. From germline, CDR1 is LNHDA and CDR2 SQIVND (reference sequence). The CDR3 DNA is TGTGCCAGTACCCCTCGCTACAGGGGGTCGACAGATACGCAGTATTTT. Amino acid sequence: CASTPRYRGSTDTQYF.

This clonotype came up a few times. V gene TRBV30 combines with J gene TRBJ1-4, with D maybe TRBD1 (6 bases). V shed 1 base and J shed 5 bases, with 8 bases lying between them. CDR3 length: 13 residues. Germline CDR1 GTSNPN, CDR2 SVGIG (reference sequence). CDR3 amino acids: CAWSEDRNEKLFF. DNA of the CDR3: TGTGCCTGGAGTGAGGACAGAAATGAAAAACTGTTTTTT.

The chain is built from TRBV7-3 and TRBJ2-1; D is tentatively TRBD1 or TRBD2 (5 bases each). Germline assignment: CDR1 SGHTA and CDR2 FQGTGA. Trimming pared 5 bases from V and 2 bases from J, leaving 16 bases between. CDR3 length equals 16 residues. The CDR3 loop reads CASSPMGDPTYNEQFF. CDR3 coding DNA: TGTGCCAGCAGCCCTATGGGGGACCCTACCTACAATGAGCAGTTCTTC.